The present entry profiles one T cell receptor beta chain with its context. The target antigen is unknown. The data derive from a study of CD8 T cells in ankylosing spondylitis. Overall study findings and caveats: Disease-linked clones reportedly showed significant enrichment in matched ankylosing spondylitis synovial fluid.

V lost 7 bases and J lost 0, with 12 bases in between. The CDR3 loop spans 14 amino acids. TCRdb re-called the 5' RACE reads with MiXCR, one entry per CDR3 protein. The repertoire has 150,000 to 250,000 distinct CDR3 sequences, about 13% of them found once; the top ten carry approximately 15%. Input material: blood, either unsorted or a sorted T cell fraction (not recorded which). This chain joins TRBV12-3 or TRBV12-4 and TRBJ1-1; D unresolved. The receptor was derived from a male donor with ankylosing spondylitis or in good health (not recorded which). In DNA, the CDR3 is TGTGCCAGCACCGACCCGTCAATGAACACTGAAGCTTTCTTT. It is translated as CASTDPSMNTEAFF.